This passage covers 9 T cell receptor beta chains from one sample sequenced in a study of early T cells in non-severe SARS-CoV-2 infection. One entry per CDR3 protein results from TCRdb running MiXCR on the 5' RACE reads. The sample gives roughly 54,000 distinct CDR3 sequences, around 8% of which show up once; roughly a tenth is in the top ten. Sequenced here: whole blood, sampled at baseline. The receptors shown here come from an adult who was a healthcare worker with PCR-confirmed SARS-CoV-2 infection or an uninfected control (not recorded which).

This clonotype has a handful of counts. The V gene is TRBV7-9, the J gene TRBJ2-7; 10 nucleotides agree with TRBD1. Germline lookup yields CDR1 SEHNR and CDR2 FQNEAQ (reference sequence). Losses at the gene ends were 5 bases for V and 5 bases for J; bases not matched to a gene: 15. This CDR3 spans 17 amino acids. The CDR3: CASSPKLSGTGDHEQYF. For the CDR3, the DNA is TGTGCCAGCAGCCCAAAACTTTCCGGGACAGGGGACCACGAGCAGTACTTC.

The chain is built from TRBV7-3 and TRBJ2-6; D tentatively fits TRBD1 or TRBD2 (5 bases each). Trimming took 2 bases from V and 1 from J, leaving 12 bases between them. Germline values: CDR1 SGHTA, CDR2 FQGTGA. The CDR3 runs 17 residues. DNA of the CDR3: TGTGCCAGCAGCTTATCGGGACCCAGTTCTGGGGCCAACGTCCTGACTTTC. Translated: CASSLSGPSSGANVLTF.

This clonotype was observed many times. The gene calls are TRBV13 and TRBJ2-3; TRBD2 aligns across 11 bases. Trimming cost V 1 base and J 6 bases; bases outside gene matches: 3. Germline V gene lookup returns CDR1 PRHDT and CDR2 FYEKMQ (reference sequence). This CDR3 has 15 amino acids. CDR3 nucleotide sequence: TGTGCCAGCAGCTTAGAACTAGCGGGAGTCGATACGCAGTATTTT. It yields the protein CASSLELAGVDTQYF.

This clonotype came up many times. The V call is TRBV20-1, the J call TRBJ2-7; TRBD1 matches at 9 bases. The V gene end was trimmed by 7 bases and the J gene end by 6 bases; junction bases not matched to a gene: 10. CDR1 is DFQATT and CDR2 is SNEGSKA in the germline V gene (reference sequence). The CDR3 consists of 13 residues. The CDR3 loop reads CSVSGTGIGEQYF. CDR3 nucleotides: TGCAGTGTCTCCGGGACAGGGATAGGCGAGCAGTACTTC.

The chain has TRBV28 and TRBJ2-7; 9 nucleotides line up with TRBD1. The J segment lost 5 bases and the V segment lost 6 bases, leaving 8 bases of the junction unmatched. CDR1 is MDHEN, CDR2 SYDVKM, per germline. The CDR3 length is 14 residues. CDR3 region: CASSSGQGSHEQYF. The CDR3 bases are TGTGCCAGCAGCTCAGGACAGGGGTCCCACGAGCAGTACTTC.

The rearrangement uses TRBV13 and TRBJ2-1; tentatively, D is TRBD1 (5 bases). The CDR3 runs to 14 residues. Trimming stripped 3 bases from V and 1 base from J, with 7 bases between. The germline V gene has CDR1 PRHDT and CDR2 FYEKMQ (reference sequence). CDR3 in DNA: TGTGCCAGCAGCTTCAGGGTTTCCTACAATGAGCAGTTCTTC. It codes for CASSFRVSYNEQFF.

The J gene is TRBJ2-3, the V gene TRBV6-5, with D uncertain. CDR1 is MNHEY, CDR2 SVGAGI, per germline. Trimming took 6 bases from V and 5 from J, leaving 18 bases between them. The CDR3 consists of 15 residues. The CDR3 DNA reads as TGTGCCAGCAGGGAACGGCTTACTATTTTAGATACGCAGTATTTT. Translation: CASRERLTILDTQYF.

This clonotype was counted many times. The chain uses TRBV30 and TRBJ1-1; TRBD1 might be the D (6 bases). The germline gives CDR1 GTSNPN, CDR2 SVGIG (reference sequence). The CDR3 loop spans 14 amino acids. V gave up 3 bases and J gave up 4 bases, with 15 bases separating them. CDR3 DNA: TGTGCCTGGAGCCCCGGGGGGGGGCTCACTGAAGCTTTCTTT. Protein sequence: CAWSPGGGLTEAFF.

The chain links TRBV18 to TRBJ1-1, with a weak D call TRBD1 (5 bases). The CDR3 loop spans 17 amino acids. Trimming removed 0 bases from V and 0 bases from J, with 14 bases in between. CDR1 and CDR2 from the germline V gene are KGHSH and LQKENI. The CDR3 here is CASSPPSQGTMNTEAFF. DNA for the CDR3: TGTGCCAGCTCACCACCGAGCCAGGGTACAATGAACACTGAAGCTTTCTTT.